The text below deals with one T cell receptor beta chain. The germline V gene encodes CDR1 MNHNS and CDR2 SASEGT. The CDR3 is made up of 13 amino acids. The V and J ends lost 7 bases and 7 bases respectively, with 17 bases between them. Thyroid surgery took place with no prior treatment in any patient. This sample was included in a study of metastatic and nonmetastatic thyroid tumors. TCRdb re-analyzed the PCR reads using MiXCR. The sample lists around 4,100 clones, just under 35% occurring once. The sequencing input was adjacent normal tissue. The chain couples TRBV6-1 to TRBJ2-7; no clear D gene. The sequence was obtained from a female donor with papillary thyroid cancer or a benign thyroid nodule (not recorded which). Some clones in this sample may be carry-over from other donors' samples. The CDR3 DNA is TGTGCCAGCACCTCTTACGTCGGGCGGGAGCAGTACTTC. Translated, it gives CASTSYVGREQYF.